The 31 T cell receptor beta chains below come from one sample, sequenced in a study of blood T cell repertoires in COVID-19. The data were produced by immunoSEQ multiplex PCR, yet TCRdb's version contains in-frame clones alone and is incomplete. The profile shows 240,000 or so clones, around 86% of them singletons. Sample: PBMCs or T cells enriched from blood (not recorded which). The receptors here all came from a woman aged 35 to 49 with acute COVID-19.

This clone was detected only once. V is TRBV29-1 and J is TRBJ1-4; possibly TRBD1 for D (5 bases). From germline, CDR1 is SQVTM and CDR2 ANQGSEA. V was pared by 4 bases and J by 4 bases, with 10 bases between. CDR3 size: 13 residues. The CDR3 region is CSVAWGDNEKLFF. CDR3 bases: TGCAGCGTTGCTTGGGGGGATAATGAAAAACTGTTTTTT.

This sequence joins TRBV10-1 and TRBJ1-5; the match to TRBD1 covers 7 bases. Germline CDR1 WNHNN, CDR2 SYGVQD (reference sequence). Trimming at V came to 7 bases and at J to 3 bases, leaving 21 bases not matched to a gene. The length of the CDR3 is 19 residues. CDR3 in DNA: TGCGCCAGCATTAAGCTAAGGGGACAGACAGTTGGGTCCAATCAGCCCCAGCATTTT. Translating gives CASIKLRGQTVGSNQPQHF.

The rearrangement joins TRBV7-3 to TRBJ1-6; D is unresolved. CDR1 and CDR2 from the germline V gene are SGHTA and FQGTGA. The CDR3 totals 12 residues. The V and J ends lost 2 bases and 10 bases respectively, with 6 bases between them. CDR3 region: CASSLGGSPLHF. The CDR3 nucleotides are TGTGCCAGCAGCTTAGGCGGGTCACCCCTCCACTTT.

This clone has a handful of counts. J is TRBJ2-2 and V is TRBV6-1; the D is unclear. The CDR3 extends over 12 amino acids. Trimming removed 1 base from V and 7 bases from J, with 4 bases in between. Germline assignment: CDR1 MNHNS and CDR2 SASEGT. The CDR3 reads CASSEDIGELFF. The CDR3 DNA follows: TGTGCCAGCAGTGAAGACATCGGGGAGCTGTTTTTT.

The gene calls are TRBV12-5 and TRBJ2-2; the D gene is possibly TRBD2 (6 bases). Germline CDR1 reads LGHNT; CDR2 reads FRNRAP. The CDR3 spans 16 residues. Deletions cut 3 bases from V and 1 base from J, with 12 bases between. CDR3 bases: TGTGCTAGTGGTTTATTTAGCGGACTGAACACCGGGGAGCTGTTTTTT. Protein product: CASGLFSGLNTGELFF.

The chain uses TRBV3-1 (or the pseudogene TRBV3-2) and TRBJ1-2; no definite D call. Trimming took off 1 base at V and 4 bases at J, with 10 bases between the two ends. CDR1 LGHDT and CDR2 YNNKEL come from the germline V gene (reference sequence). This CDR3 is built from 14 residues. The CDR3 is CASSQASGSYGYTF. In DNA, the CDR3 is TGTGCCAGCAGCCAAGCGAGCGGGTCCTATGGCTACACCTTC.

The chain combines TRBV7-3 with TRBJ2-1; 11 bases are a match to TRBD2. From germline, CDR1 is SGHTA and CDR2 FQGTGA. This CDR3 contains 16 residues. With 2 bases clipped from V and 9 bases from J, the junction kept 9 bases outside the gene matches. The CDR3 reads CASSLYGTSGPPEQFF. DNA for the CDR3: TGTGCCAGCAGCTTATATGGGACTAGCGGACCCCCTGAGCAGTTCTTC.

The V gene is TRBV27, the J gene TRBJ1-5; D is ambiguous. The CDR3 sequence is 13 residues long. Germline assignment: CDR1 MNHEY and CDR2 SMNVEV (reference sequence). V shed 5 bases and J shed 6 bases, with 11 bases lying between them. CDR3 protein: CASSPSTGQPQHF. The DNA of the CDR3 is TGTGCCAGCAGTCCATCGACGGGTCAGCCCCAGCATTTT.

V usage is TRBV18 and J usage is TRBJ2-7; 8 bases line up with TRBD2. The CDR3 consists of 17 residues. The germline CDR1 and CDR2 sequences are KGHSH and LQKENI. V gave up 3 bases and J gave up 2 bases; unmatched junction bases: 12. The CDR3 DNA follows: TGTGCCAGCTCACCCTTGCCGGCGGGAGGAATCGCCTACGAGCAGTACTTC. The encoded protein is CASSPLPAGGIAYEQYF.

J is TRBJ2-6 and V is TRBV10-3; D is undetermined. Looked up from germline, CDR1 is ENHRY and CDR2 is SYGVKD. The CDR3 has 16 residues. Trimming took off 0 bases at V and 1 base at J, with 7 bases between the two ends. The CDR3 is CAISESTGSGANVLTF. CDR3 sequence (DNA): TGTGCCATCAGTGAGTCAACGGGTTCTGGGGCCAACGTCCTGACTTTC.

The chain links TRBV7-9 to TRBJ2-7, with D uncertain. The V gene's germline CDR1 is SEHNR and CDR2 FQNEAQ (reference sequence). With 0 bases removed from V and 2 bases from J, the gap between germline ends came to 8 bases. The CDR3 length is 14 residues. Here the CDR3 reads CASSLAGTAYEQYF. The CDR3 DNA reads TGTGCCAGCAGCTTAGCGGGCACCGCCTACGAGCAGTACTTC.

This clone was picked up one time. The V and J genes are TRBV6-5 and TRBJ1-5; 7 bases line up with TRBD1. Trimming removed 6 bases from V and 2 bases from J; junction bases left unmatched: 7. Germline loops: CDR1 MNHEY, CDR2 SVGAGI. The CDR3 runs 15 residues. CDR3 in DNA: TGTGCCAGCAGCAAGGGGGCGCCGGGCAATCAGCCCCAGCATTTT. Its protein product is CASSKGAPGNQPQHF.

This chain links TRBV5-1 with TRBJ2-2; 9 bases line up with TRBD2. Germline CDR1 reads SGHRS; CDR2 reads YFSETQ. The CDR3 covers 15 residues. V trimming: 1 base; J trimming: 6 bases; junction bases outside the gene matches: 4. CDR3 in amino acids: CASSLYAGGSGELFF. The CDR3 DNA reads as TGCGCCAGCAGCTTGTATGCGGGAGGGTCCGGGGAGCTGTTTTTT.

This clone has only one observation. This rearrangement joins TRBV3-1 (or the pseudogene TRBV3-2) to TRBJ1-1, with D perhaps TRBD1 (5 bases). The V gene lost 4 bases and the J gene lost 5 bases, with 20 bases spanning the gap. CDR3 size: 16 residues. Per the germline V gene, CDR1 is LGHDT and CDR2 is YNNKEL (reference sequence). The CDR3 loop reads CASSPRQSHKGTEAFF. CDR3 DNA sequence: TGTGCCAGCAGCCCCCGGCAGTCCCACAAGGGGACTGAAGCTTTCTTT.

The table lists this clone with a few counts. CDR3 residues: CASRDRTSGSDEQFF. The DNA of the CDR3 is TGTGCCAGCAGAGATCGGACTAGCGGGAGCGATGAGCAGTTCTTC. The chain joins TRBV6-5 to TRBJ2-1, with 13 bases lining up with TRBD2. Trimming at V came to 6 bases and at J to 8 bases, leaving 7 bases not matched to a gene. The CDR3 has 15 amino acids. Germline CDR1 reads MNHEY; CDR2 reads SVGAGI.

The rearrangement links TRBV25-1 to TRBJ1-4; D is possibly TRBD1 (5 bases). The CDR3 extends over 15 amino acids. Trimming removed 2 bases from V and 7 bases from J, with 14 bases in between. Looked up from germline, CDR1 is MGHDK and CDR2 is SYGVNS. Written as DNA, the CDR3 is TGTGCCAGCAGTGAAGCTGGTTGGGGGGGTGAAAAACTGTTTTTT. Its translation is CASSEAGWGGEKLFF. The full variable domain, completed using reference TRBV25-1 and TRBJ1-4, is EADIYQTPRYLVIGTGKKITLECSQTMGHDKMYWYQQDPGMELHLIHYSYGVNSTEKGDLSSESTVSRIRTEHFPLTLESARPSHTSQYLCASSEAGWGGEKLFFGSGTQLSVL.

The chain is built from TRBV2 and TRBJ2-7, with 10 bases aligning to TRBD2. Per germline, CDR1 SNHLY and CDR2 FYNNEI. This CDR3 is built from 15 residues. The V and J ends lost 4 bases and 3 bases, in that order; junction bases with no gene match: 6. CDR3 DNA: TGTGCCAGCAGTGGGGCTAGCGGGAGTAGCTACGAGCAGTACTTC. Translating it yields CASSGASGSSYEQYF.

The CDR3, as DNA: TGTGCCAGCAGCAACTGGACAGGAAGCTACGAGCAGTACTTC. Amino acids: CASSNWTGSYEQYF. The chain recombines TRBV11-2 with TRBJ2-7; 7 positions match TRBD1. V lost 5 bases, J lost 3 bases, and 7 bases stayed unmatched. This CDR3 contains 14 residues. The germline V gene has CDR1 SGHAT and CDR2 FQNNGV.

This chain joins TRBV10-2 and TRBJ1-5; D call uncertain. Germline loops: CDR1 WSHSY, CDR2 SAAADI. The CDR3 contains 12 residues. Trimming took 4 bases from V and 4 from J, leaving 5 bases between them. The CDR3 reads CASSGQNQPQHF. The CDR3 DNA sequence: TGCGCCAGCAGTGGACAAAATCAGCCCCAGCATTTT.

This clone was recorded only once. J is TRBJ2-1 and V is TRBV7-9; possibly TRBD2 for D (5 bases). The CDR3 has 16 residues. Germline V lookup: CDR1 SEHNR, CDR2 FQNEAQ (reference sequence). V dropped 2 bases and J dropped 4 bases, with 15 bases sitting between them. The CDR3 DNA is TGTGCCAGCAGCTTATCGGTAACTAGGGAGTACAATGAGCAGTTCTTC. It specifies CASSLSVTREYNEQFF.

Of note for this clone: Germline and junction disagree at one end, which may indicate a read error. The gene calls are TRBV18 and TRBJ2-7; 11 positions agree with TRBD2. CDR3 length equals 13 residues. CDR1 and CDR2 from the germline V gene are KGHSH and LQKENI. The CDR3 DNA reads TGTGCCAGTTCACTAGCGGGAGAGGAAGAGCAGTACTTC. Its protein is CASSLAGEEEQYF.

V gene TRBV9 combines with J gene TRBJ2-2; D is uncertain. The CDR3 length is 14 residues. V was pared by 1 base and J by 3 bases, with 7 bases between. In germline, CDR1 is SGDLS, CDR2 YYNGEE. CDR3 in DNA: TGTGCCAGCAGCGTACAACACCACACCGGGGAGCTGTTTTTT. It specifies CASSVQHHTGELFF.

The V and J genes are TRBV6-5 and TRBJ2-1; 8 bases agree with TRBD2. Trimming at V came to 8 bases and at J to 3 bases, leaving 12 bases not matched to a gene. This CDR3 has 16 residues. The germline V gene has CDR1 MNHEY and CDR2 SVGAGI. The CDR3 loop is CASSYSKAGGYNEQFF. In nucleotides, the CDR3 is TGTGCCAGCTCTTACTCGAAGGCGGGAGGCTACAATGAGCAGTTCTTC.

This clone showed up just once. This sequence joins TRBV7-3 and TRBJ2-1; a weak D match, TRBD2 (7 bases). This CDR3 spans 16 amino acids. CDR1 is SGHTA and CDR2 is FQGTGA in the germline V gene. Trimming took off 1 base at V and 4 bases at J, with 14 bases between the two ends. CDR3 amino acids: CASSLSSSGTYNEQFF. CDR3 coding DNA: TGTGCCAGCAGCTTAAGTTCAAGCGGGACATACAATGAGCAGTTCTTC.

A word on this clone: One junction end disagrees with the germline gene, perhaps due to a read error. V usage is TRBV5-1 and J usage is TRBJ1-3; D might be TRBD1 (6 bases). The CDR3 covers 14 residues. Per germline, CDR1 SGHRS and CDR2 YFSETQ. The DNA of the CDR3 is TGCGCCAGCAGTTTGGGACACAGTGGAAACACCATATATTTT. Encoded protein: CASSLGHSGNTIYF.

The chain has TRBV4-1 and TRBJ1-1; D may be TRBD1 (5 bases). V was shortened by 2 bases and J by 1 base, with 8 bases between the two germline ends. The germline gives CDR1 MGHRA, CDR2 YSYEKL. The CDR3 has 14 amino acids. This CDR3 is CASSQPDRNTEAFF. Written as DNA, the CDR3 is TGCGCCAGCAGCCAACCAGACAGGAACACTGAAGCTTTCTTT.

The rearrangement joins TRBV7-3 to TRBJ2-2; the match to TRBD2 covers 11 bases. The germline gives CDR1 SGHTA, CDR2 FQGTGA. The CDR3 covers 15 residues. V lost 5 bases and J lost 6; bases outside the gene matches: 5. The CDR3 reads CASSPMTSGAGELFF. CDR3 DNA sequence: TGTGCCAGCAGCCCGATGACTAGCGGGGCCGGGGAGCTGTTTTTT.

The chain uses TRBV2 and TRBJ2-7, with D possibly being TRBD1 (6 bases). The CDR3 runs to 14 residues. Trimming took off 6 bases at V and 5 bases at J, with 17 bases between the two ends. Germline CDR1 SNHLY, CDR2 FYNNEI. The CDR3 spells CASSETRTVNEQYF. DNA of the CDR3: TGTGCCAGCAGCGAAACCAGGACAGTGAACGAGCAGTACTTC.

V gene TRBV5-5 combines with J gene TRBJ2-7, with D maybe TRBD1 (7 bases). Trimming took off 1 base at V and 1 base at J, with 24 bases between the two ends. The germline CDR1 and CDR2 sequences are SGHKS and YYEKEE (reference sequence). The CDR3 covers 19 residues. The CDR3 is CASSLWRGQPARGSYEQYF. DNA of the CDR3: TGTGCCAGCAGCTTGTGGCGGGGACAGCCTGCCCGGGGGTCCTACGAGCAGTACTTC.

Points on this clone: Other DNA sequences from this sample encode an identical CDR3 as well. This chain joins TRBV12-3 or TRBV12-4 and TRBJ1-2; no definite D call. The CDR3 totals 13 residues. The V end lost 3 bases, the J end lost 4 bases, and 9 bases lay between the germline ends. This CDR3 is CASSLGGVYGYTF. The CDR3 DNA sequence: TGTGCCAGCAGTTTGGGCGGGGTCTATGGCTACACCTTC.

The chain recombines TRBV24-1 with TRBJ1-2; TRBD1 is a possible D gene (6 bases). V was trimmed by 4 bases and J by 8 bases, leaving 16 bases between them. This CDR3 has 14 amino acids. Per germline, CDR1 KGHDR and CDR2 SFDVKD. CDR3 nucleotide sequence: TGTGCCACCAGTGACCCTTCAGGGGCTCGAGGCTACACCTTC. The encoded protein is CATSDPSGARGYTF.